This T cell receptor beta chain was captured in a study of blood T cell repertoires in COVID-19. Turning to the study itself: T cells, B-cell-depleted T cells, or PBMCs supplied cDNA or gDNA.

The trim removed 5 bases at V and 2 bases at J, leaving 5 bases unmatched. This CDR3 region has 15 residues. Per the germline V gene, CDR1 is LNHDA and CDR2 is SQIVND (reference sequence). Authors' processing steps: Counts of nucleated cells, estimated from reference gene primer amplification, were obtained. The method was immunoSEQ multiplex PCR; TCRdb's version includes in-frame clones alone and lacks a portion of them. That table furnishes V, J and clone size, whereas the DNA furnished D and trimming. Among around 700,000 clones listed, over 80% were seen once. Sequenced material: peripheral blood. The V gene is TRBV19, the J gene TRBJ1-2; TRBD1 agrees at 10 bases. This TCR came from a woman aged 18-30 years with acute or convalescent COVID-19. Here the CDR3 DNA reads TGTGCCAGTAGTCCAGGACAGGGGGGCAACTATGGCTACACCTTC. It codes for CASSPGQGGNYGYTF.